Listed below are T cell receptor beta chains from one sample, sequenced in a study of OX40 agonist ivuxolimab in advanced cancers. The data were produced by immunoSEQ multiplex PCR, yet TCRdb's version contains in-frame clones alone and is incomplete. The sample gives around 79,000 clones, 88% of which show up once; about 3.8% is in the top ten. The material sequenced was CD4+ or CD8+ T cells sorted from blood, taken in a trial of the OX40 agonist ivuxolimab. These receptor sequences come from an adult with an advanced solid tumor such as melanoma, head and neck, liver or kidney cancer. CDR3s include the opening cysteine and the closing phenylalanine or tryptophan. Each record gives: V gene, J gene, D gene, clone size, CDR3 protein, CDR3 DNA. The D gene is left open where the match is weak. Clone size is shown for a subset of rows, as once, few, many or a class of expanded clone.

TRBV19	TRBJ1-1	.	once	CASSIQGQGNTEAFF	TGTGCCAGTAGTATTCAGGGTCAGGGGAACACTGAAGCTTTCTTT
TRBV6-6	TRBJ2-3	.	.	CASSYSGTGRDTQYF	TGTGCCAGCAGTTACTCTGGAACGGGGAGAGATACGCAGTATTTT
TRBV28	TRBJ1-1	.	.	CASSPRGVWSDTEAFF	TGTGCCAGCAGCCCGAGGGGGGTGTGGTCCGACACTGAAGCTTTCTTT
TRBV7-8	TRBJ1-2	.	once	CASSLEFTGVTF	TGTGCCAGCAGCTTAGAATTTACGGGGGTCACCTTC
TRBV4-1	TRBJ1-6	.	.	CASSQDLLFYNSPLHF	TGCGCCAGCAGCCAAGATCTGCTGTTCTATAATTCACCCCTCCACTTT
TRBV2	TRBJ2-7	.	once	CASTFPLTYEQYF	TGTGCCAGCACCTTCCCGCTGACCTACGAGCAGTACTTC
TRBV5-1	TRBJ2-3	TRBD1	.	CASSQDRGDTDTQYF	TGCGCCAGCAGCCAAGACAGGGGAGACACAGATACGCAGTATTTT
TRBV7-9	TRBJ2-7	.	.	CASSLFGNYEQYF	TGTGCCAGCAGCTTATTCGGCAACTACGAGCAGTACTTC
TRBV29-1	TRBJ1-2	TRBD1	.	CSVGRGPDYGYTF	TGCAGCGTTGGCAGGGGGCCGGACTATGGCTACACCTTC
TRBV10-3	TRBJ2-7	.	.	CAISESPTNSYEQYF	TGTGCCATCAGTGAGAGCCCCACAAATTCCTACGAGCAGTACTTC
TRBV25-1	TRBJ1-2	TRBD1	once	CASSESDRAGYTF	TGTGCCAGCAGTGAATCAGACAGGGCTGGCTACACCTTC
TRBV14	TRBJ1-6	TRBD1	.	CASSMTGRDSPLHF	TGTGCCAGCAGTATGACAGGGAGGGATTCACCCCTCCACTTT
TRBV2	TRBJ2-2	.	few	CASSIPGALGELFF	TGTGCCAGCAGCATCCCAGGGGCTCTCGGGGAGCTGTTTTTT
TRBV7-6	TRBJ2-1	.	.	CASSLELAGGQFF	TGTGCCAGCAGCTTAGAACTAGCCGGGGGGCAGTTCTTC
TRBV6-6	TRBJ2-1	.	.	CASSYQGPPSYNEQFF	TGTGCCAGCAGTTATCAGGGTCCCCCATCCTACAATGAGCAGTTCTTC
TRBV30	TRBJ1-5	.	once	CAWSVQGGNQPQHF	TGTGCCTGGAGTGTACAAGGGGGCAATCAGCCCCAGCATTTT
TRBV6-6	TRBJ2-7	.	.	CATKGSYEQYF	TGTGCCACAAAGGGCAGCTACGAGCAGTACTTC
TRBV5-1	TRBJ2-3	.	.	CASSRDVGTDTQYF	TGCGCCAGCAGCCGGGACGTGGGCACAGATACGCAGTATTTT
TRBV5-1	TRBJ2-1	.	.	CASSLARNEQFF	TGCGCCAGCAGCTTGGCTAGGAATGAGCAGTTCTTC
TRBV5-1	TRBJ2-5	TRBD1	.	CASSSGTGDQETQYF	TGCGCCAGCAGCTCGGGGACAGGGGACCAAGAGACCCAGTACTTC
TRBV7-3	TRBJ2-5	.	.	CASSLTPLSSQETQYF	TGTGCCAGCAGCTTAACCCCCCTCTCCTCACAAGAGACCCAGTACTTC
TRBV7-2	TRBJ1-2	TRBD1	.	CASSLDRGYGYTF	TGTGCCAGCAGCTTAGACAGGGGCTATGGCTACACCTTC
TRBV7-9	TRBJ2-1	TRBD2	.	CASSFRGRVTDEQFF	TGTGCCAGCAGCTTTCGCGGGAGGGTCACCGATGAGCAGTTCTTC
TRBV5-8	TRBJ1-3	.	.	CASSLSGANSGNTIYF	TGTGCCAGCAGCTTGTCCGGGGCGAACTCTGGAAACACCATATATTTT
TRBV10-1	TRBJ2-3	.	.	CASSGDFTDTQYF	TGCGCCAGCAGTGGGGACTTTACAGATACGCAGTATTTT
TRBV6-5	TRBJ2-3	.	.	CASSYPGLERDTQYF	TGTGCCAGCAGTTACCCAGGACTGGAGAGAGATACGCAGTATTTT
TRBV6-5	TRBJ1-2	TRBD1	.	CASSSPWTGNIDGYTF	TGTGCCAGCAGTTCGCCTTGGACAGGGAATATAGATGGCTACACCTTC
TRBV6-5	TRBJ1-6	.	.	CASSYGGQGDSPLHF	TGTGCCAGCAGTTACGGAGGGCAGGGTGATTCACCCCTCCACTTT
TRBV7-2	TRBJ2-1	.	.	CASSLGAAYNEQFF	TGTGCTAGCAGCTTAGGGGCGGCCTACAATGAGCAGTTCTTC
TRBV21-1	TRBJ2-1	.	.	CASSYTTGTSGRPYNEQFF	TGTGCCAGCAGCTATACGACAGGGACTAGCGGGCGGCCCTACAATGAGCAGTTCTTC
TRBV18	TRBJ2-3	TRBD2	.	CASSPRTSGYTDTQYF	TGTGCCAGCTCACCCCGGACTAGCGGATACACAGATACGCAGTATTTT
TRBV18	TRBJ2-3	TRBD2	.	CASSLLSGTSEGDTQYF	TGTGCCAGCTCACTACTCTCCGGGACTAGCGAGGGTGATACGCAGTATTTT
TRBV6-5	TRBJ1-5	.	.	CASRGGLRGQPQHF	TGTGCCAGCAGGGGGGGTCTAAGAGGTCAGCCCCAGCATTTT
TRBV27	TRBJ2-3	.	.	CASSTGNQADTQYF	TGTGCCAGCAGCACGGGAAATCAGGCAGATACGCAGTATTTT
TRBV7-2	TRBJ1-2	TRBD1	.	CASSLAPGGSYGYTF	TGTGCCAGCAGCTTAGCGCCAGGGGGCAGCTATGGCTACACCTTC
TRBV6-5	TRBJ2-1	TRBD2	.	CASSPSGNTYNEQFF	TGTGCCAGCAGCCCTAGCGGGAACACCTACAATGAGCAGTTCTTC
TRBV5-6	TRBJ2-5	.	once	CASSAQETQYF	TGTGCCAGCAGCGCCCAAGAGACCCAGTACTTC
TRBV5-4	TRBJ1-1	.	.	CASSRGPNTEAFF	TGTGCCAGCAGCCGAGGGCCTAACACTGAAGCTTTCTTT
TRBV19	TRBJ2-5	TRBD2	.	CASSTTSAQETQYF	TGTGCCAGTAGTACCACTAGCGCCCAAGAGACCCAGTACTTC
TRBV7-9	TRBJ2-1	TRBD1	.	CASSPGTGGENEQFF	TGTGCCAGCAGCCCCGGGACAGGGGGGGAGAATGAGCAGTTCTTC
TRBV10-3	TRBJ1-2	.	.	CAISESGQSGYTF	TGTGCCATCAGTGAGTCTGGCCAGAGTGGCTACACCTTC
TRBV28	TRBJ1-4	.	.	CASSSIGGGHEKLFF	TGTGCCAGCAGTTCAATAGGTGGGGGGCATGAAAAACTGTTTTTT
TRBV28	TRBJ2-5	TRBD1	.	CASRSGTGFDETQYF	TGTGCCAGCCGATCCGGGACAGGGTTTGACGAGACCCAGTACTTC
TRBV5-1	TRBJ1-4	TRBD1	.	CASSRGGNEKLFF	TGCGCCAGCAGCCGAGGGGGCAATGAAAAACTGTTTTTT
TRBV28	TRBJ2-7	.	.	CASSLPQGWSEQYF	TGTGCCAGCAGTTTACCACAGGGTTGGTCCGAGCAGTACTTC
TRBV2	TRBJ1-1	.	.	CASSIGRGETEAFF	TGTGCCAGCAGTATCGGCAGGGGTGAGACTGAAGCTTTCTTT